The rows below give T cell receptor beta chains drawn from one sample of a study of neurological immune-mediated disorders. MiXCR, applied by TCRdb to the 5' RACE reads, yields one record per CDR3 protein. The sample shows 65,000 to 90,000 distinct CDR3 sequences, about 5% of them seen only once. The material sequenced was PBMCs. The receptors here all came from a woman aged 25 to 39 with multiple sclerosis. Each CDR3 is given with its conserved first and last residue. D genes are given only for firm matches. Size is stated for part of the rows, as once, few or many counts, or as a class when the clone is expanded.

clone_size j_call d_call v_call cdr3_nt cdr3_aa
many TRBJ1-1 - TRBV18 TGTGCCAGCTCACCGATAGACGGAGTAAACACTGAAGCTTTCTTT CASSPIDGVNTEAFF
many TRBJ2-3 - TRBV14 TGTGCCAGCAGCCGAAGGACCCTTAGAGGGGATTCAGATACGCAGTATTTT CASSRRTLRGDSDTQYF
many TRBJ2-1 - TRBV5-1 TGCGCCAGCACCCCCGGGCGGAATGAGCAGTTCTTC CASTPGRNEQFF
few TRBJ2-7 - TRBV5-1 TGCGCCAGCAGCTTGGTAGTGGGGGCCTACGAGCAGTACTTC CASSLVVGAYEQYF
many TRBJ2-2 TRBD2 TRBV15 TGTGCCACCAGCAGAGGGGAGGGCCCCAACGGGGAGCTGTTTTTT CATSRGEGPNGELFF
- TRBJ2-1 TRBD2 TRBV14 TGTGCCAGCAGCCCGGCTAGCGGGGGCCAGTTCTTC CASSPASGGQFF
many TRBJ1-5 - TRBV2 TGTGCCAGCAGTGTTTTGCCTCGACAGCCCCAGCATTTT CASSVLPRQPQHF
many TRBJ2-1 TRBD2 TRBV10-3 TGTGCCATAATGGGACTAGCATATGAGCAGTTCTTC CAIMGLAYEQFF
many TRBJ2-3 - TRBV10-3 TGTGCCATCAGCGGCAGCTCCTCGCCCACAGATACGCAGTATTTT CAISGSSSPTDTQYF
many TRBJ2-3 TRBD2 TRBV15 TGTGCCACCAGCCCAGGACTAGCGGGCACAGATACGCAGTATTTT CATSPGLAGTDTQYF
many TRBJ2-1 - TRBV5-5 TGTGCCAGCAGCCCCGGACTACCCTCCTACAATGAGCAGTTCTTC CASSPGLPSYNEQFF
many TRBJ1-6 TRBD1 TRBV20-1 TGCAGTGCTAGAAAGTTTGGGGACAGCGTCAATTCACCCCTCCACTTT CSARKFGDSVNSPLHF
few TRBJ1-2 - TRBV18 TGTGCCAGCTCACAGGACGGCAACTATGGCTACACCTTC CASSQDGNYGYTF
few TRBJ2-2 - TRBV20-1 TGCAGTGCTTCCGGGACAAACACCGGGGAGCTGTTTTTT CSASGTNTGELFF
few TRBJ1-1 TRBD1 TRBV12-3/TRBV12-4 TGTGCCAGCTGGTGGGGGACAGGGGACACTGAAGCTTTCTTT CASWWGTGDTEAFF
many TRBJ2-5 TRBD2 TRBV5-1 TGCGCCAGCAGCCGGAGCGGGAACCAAGAGACCCAGTACTTC CASSRSGNQETQYF
few TRBJ2-1 TRBD1 TRBV20-1 TGCAGTGCTAGCAGAAAGATGGGACAGGGGGCGGTCAATGAGCAGTTCTTC CSASRKMGQGAVNEQFF
many TRBJ2-5 TRBD2 TRBV20-1 TGCAGTGCTAGAGCATTACTAGCGGGGAACCAAGAGACCCAGTACTTC CSARALLAGNQETQYF
many TRBJ1-1 - TRBV20-1 TGCAGTGCTAGAAGGTCTGAAGCTTTCTTT CSARRSEAFF
many TRBJ1-3 - TRBV12-3/TRBV12-4 TGTGCCAGCAGATGGGTTAGGGACGAGGGAAACACCATATATTTT CASRWVRDEGNTIYF
few TRBJ2-5 TRBD2 TRBV20-1 TGCAGTGCTCCCCTGGGGGGACTAGCGGGTTTTCGGGGCGGGACCCAGTACTTC CSAPLGGLAGFRGGTQYF
many TRBJ1-6 - TRBV28 TGTGCCAGCAGTTTCCGGGGGGGTCTGTCACCCCTCCACTTT CASSFRGGLSPLHF
many TRBJ2-1 - TRBV7-6 TGTGCCAGCAGCTTAGACAGGGTTAATGAGCAGTTCTTC CASSLDRVNEQFF
many TRBJ1-5 - TRBV5-1 TGCGCCAGCAGCCTCGGACAGTCTAATCAGCCCCAGCATTTT CASSLGQSNQPQHF
many TRBJ2-1 - TRBV7-7 TGTGCCAGCAGCTTGATAGAGAGCTCCTACAATGAGCAGTTCTTC CASSLIESSYNEQFF
- TRBJ2-3 TRBD2 TRBV15 TGTGCCACCAGCAGAGATGGTCTAGCGGGAAGGACAGATACGCAGTATTTT CATSRDGLAGRTDTQYF
many TRBJ1-1 - TRBV18 TGTGCCAGCTCATTCGAGGCGACAACTGAAGCTTTCTTT CASSFEATTEAFF
many TRBJ2-1 - TRBV20-1 TGCAGTGCTCACTCCGCCGGGACCTATTACGAGGAGCAGTTCTTC CSAHSAGTYYEEQFF